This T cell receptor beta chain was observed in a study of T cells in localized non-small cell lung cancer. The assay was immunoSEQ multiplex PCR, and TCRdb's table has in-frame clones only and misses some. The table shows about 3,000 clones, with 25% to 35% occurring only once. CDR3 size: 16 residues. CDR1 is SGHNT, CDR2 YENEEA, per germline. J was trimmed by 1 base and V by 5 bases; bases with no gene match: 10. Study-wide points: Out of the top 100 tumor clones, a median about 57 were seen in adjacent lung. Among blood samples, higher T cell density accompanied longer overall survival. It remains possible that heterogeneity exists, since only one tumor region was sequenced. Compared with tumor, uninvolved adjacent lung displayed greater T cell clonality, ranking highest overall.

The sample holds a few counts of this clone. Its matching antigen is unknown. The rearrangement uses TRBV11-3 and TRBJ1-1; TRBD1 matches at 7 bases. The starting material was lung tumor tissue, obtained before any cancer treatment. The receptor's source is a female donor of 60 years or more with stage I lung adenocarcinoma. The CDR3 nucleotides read TGTGCCAGCAGCCCCACCTCACAGGGGACGAACACTGAAGCTTTCTTT. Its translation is CASSPTSQGTNTEAFF.